The clone carrying this TCR beta chain was counted at least ten times. The TCRbeta library incorporated unique molecular identifiers. TCRdb reprocessed the PCR reads via MiXCR and lists one record per CDR3 protein. This table holds fewer than 250,000 distinct CDR3 sequences, around 7.8% found once. Per the germline V gene, CDR1 is SGHRS and CDR2 is YFSETQ. V shed 4 bases and J 7 bases; nucleotides not matched to a gene: 11. There are 16 residues in the CDR3. This sample is drawn from a study of T-cell reconstitution after alpha-beta-depleted transplantation in children. The TCR sequence derives from a male patient under 18 who had a stem cell transplant for acute lymphoblastic leukemia, so the T cells may come from the graft donor. This chain joins TRBV5-1 and TRBJ2-4; the match to TRBD2 covers 10 bases. Sequencing was performed on PBMCs, mostly from graft donor cells, taken 180 days after TCRalphabeta/CD19-depleted stem cell transplant. The CDR3 region is CASSPTSGLPGNIQYF. For the CDR3, the DNA is TGCGCCAGCAGCCCGACTAGCGGGCTCCCCGGGAACATTCAGTACTTC.